Given below is one T cell receptor beta chain in context. The antigen is unknown. Per germline, CDR1 SGHTA and CDR2 FQGNSA. V lost 5 bases, J lost 0 bases, and 11 bases lay in between. This CDR3 has 15 residues. The record originates from a study of CD4+ T cells in melanoma. General study findings and limits: A reported correlation linked neoantigen-specific CD4+ T cells to CD8+, macrophage and B cell function. Diverse differentiation states were reported for melanoma neoantigen-specific CD4+ T cells.

Sequencing was performed with immunoSEQ multiplex PCR; in TCRdb, only in-frame clones are kept and a portion is missing. The sample carries about 140,000 clones, around 90% recorded once. The sequence was collected from a human donor with melanoma. The chain uses TRBV7-2 and TRBJ1-5, with D unclear. The CDR3 bases are TGTGCCAGCAGCCCCCGGTACTATAGCAATCAGCCCCAGCATTTT. Translating gives CASSPRYYSNQPQHF.